Listed below are T cell receptor beta chains from one sample, sequenced in a study of cytotoxic CD8 clonotypes in ibrutinib-treated CLL. Data came from immunoSEQ multiplex PCR; TCRdb stores just in-frame clones and leaves some out. This table holds around 310,000 clones, just under 80% found once. The sample in question was PBMCs, obtained before ibrutinib treatment. The receptors were sampled from a human donor with chronic lymphocytic leukemia. CDR3s leave out the opening cysteine and the closing phenylalanine or tryptophan.

j_call	v_call	cdr3_length	cdr3_aa
TRBJ2-7	TRBV19	12	ASSIGGKTYEQY
TRBJ2-3	TRBV6-5	13	ASRSRGVGTDTQY
TRBJ1-1	TRBV28	12	ASSPPSGTIEAF
TRBJ1-2	TRBV5-1	15	ASSLGQLVQSPYGYT
TRBJ1-5	TRBV6-5	13	ATSSPGGSNQPQH
TRBJ2-1	TRBV6-1	10	ASSEDDLEQF
TRBJ1-1	TRBV6-4	13	ASRPGTGPNTEAF
TRBJ2-2	TRBV5-1	13	ASGAGAANTGELF
TRBJ1-2	TRBV6-5	12	ASSYSDSLDGYT
TRBJ2-4	TRBV29-1	14	SVEDSLAGGWNIQY
TRBJ1-1	TRBV29-1	10	SAGRENTEAF
TRBJ2-6	TRBV29-1	12	SAGQASGANVLT
TRBJ2-6	TRBV7-9	12	ASSLVSGANVLT
TRBJ1-2	TRBV5-4	11	ASSLDSWEGYT
TRBJ1-4	TRBV4-3	16	ASSQERQGWLTNEKLF
TRBJ2-7	TRBV6-1	12	ASSGLAGVPEQY
TRBJ2-1	TRBV10-3	17	AISESGLAGAGSYNEQF
TRBJ2-1	TRBV4-2	19	ASSQGLFGLAGDTFNNEQF
TRBJ2-1	TRBV30	15	AWSVLVVGGNSDRQF
TRBJ2-7	TRBV4-1	14	ASSQAGTSLTYEQY
TRBJ2-7	TRBV11-2	13	ASSFSGRPDYEQY
TRBJ2-1	TRBV7-9	13	ASSHRGSAVNEQF
TRBJ2-5	TRBV5-1	11	ASSRGSAETQY
TRBJ2-1	TRBV5-4	13	ASSPPQGGNHEQF
TRBJ1-2	TRBV7-2	15	ASSAGTGNGANYGYT
TRBJ1-5	TRBV28	12	ASSLGQGDQPQH
TRBJ2-7	TRBV5-1	13	ASSLGPRDTYEQY
TRBJ2-1	TRBV7-7	11	ASSPEGSGEQF
TRBJ1-4	TRBV18	14	ASSPEYQLPNEKLF
TRBJ1-1	TRBV2	13	ARERETGGFTEAF
-	TRBV28	12	ASSLGTRPSEQY
TRBJ2-7	TRBV11-2	12	ASSSIAGTYEQY